What follows are 3 T cell receptor beta chains derived from one specimen sequenced in a study of T cells in Graves' hyperthyroidism and ophthalmopathy. There were TCR beta CDR3 regions amplified from RNA transcripts. HTBI primers drove first-round RT-PCR of the TCR CDR3. TCRdb analysed the multiplex PCR reads with MiXCR anew, one entry per CDR3 protein. The sample yields 500,000 to 600,000 distinct CDR3 sequences, over 15% seen once. Material: blood. These receptor sequences come from a woman aged 18 to 35 with Graves' hyperthyroidism.

Only a few counts were recorded for this clonotype. This chain joins TRBV19 and TRBJ2-5; a weak D match, TRBD1 (6 bases). Germline V gene sequence: CDR1 LNHDA, CDR2 SQIVND (reference sequence). CDR3 length equals 15 residues. The ends were cut back, 5 bases at V and 0 bases at J, with 13 bases in the middle. CDR3 region: CASSQGLGYQETQYF. CDR3 nucleotide sequence: TGTGCCAGTAGTCAGGGGCTGGGGTACCAAGAGACCCAGTACTTC.

This clonotype was observed a few times. This chain joins TRBV12-3 or TRBV12-4 and TRBJ1-2; 12 positions match TRBD1. Germline trimming cut 4 bases from V and 1 base from J; bases unmatched to any gene: 7. This CDR3 contains 17 residues. In nucleotides, the CDR3 is TGTGCCAGCAGTTCCAACCGGGACAGGGGGCTTAACTATGGCTACACCTTC. Amino acids: CASSSNRDRGLNYGYTF.

This clonotype was seen at least ten times. This rearrangement joins TRBV11-3 to TRBJ2-3; 7 bases are shared with TRBD2. V lost 5 bases, J lost 2 bases, and 10 bases stayed unmatched. The CDR3 has 16 amino acids. The germline V gene has CDR1 SGHNT and CDR2 YENEEA. The CDR3 spells CASSPNQRGTTDTQYF. DNA for the CDR3: TGTGCCAGCAGCCCAAACCAGCGGGGCACCACAGATACGCAGTATTTT.